This TCR beta chain was observed in a study of cytomegalovirus exposure and HLA in healthy donors. General study results and limits: Rarity marked most TCR sequences, yet some public TCRs occurred in many donors.

TCRdb's table, derived via immunoSEQ multiplex PCR, lists solely in-frame clones and lacks some. The table has over 50,000 clones, 80% to 95% seen once; the top ten hold 5.3%. Of note for this clone: Its matching antigen is unknown.

V lost 5 bases and J 8 bases, leaving 15 bases between the germline ends. The CDR3 has 13 residues. Germline CDR1 reads PRHDT; CDR2 reads FYEKMQ (reference sequence). The chain has TRBV13 and TRBJ1-2, with D possibly TRBD1 on 6 matching bases. The sequencing sample was made of PBMCs. This TCR was recovered from a young man in good health and CMV-seropositive. The CDR3 coding sequence is TGTGCCAGCAGCCGATGGGACAACGGAGGCTACACCTTC. Encoded protein: CASSRWDNGGYTF.